What follows are 18 T cell receptor beta chains derived from one specimen sequenced in a study of cytomegalovirus exposure and HLA in healthy donors. The PCR ran on 60 Vbeta and 13 Jbeta primers. Generated by immunoSEQ multiplex PCR, the TCRdb table keeps only in-frame clones and is missing some. Among 110,000 to 150,000 clones listed, roughly 80% were seen once. Sequencing was carried out using PBMCs. The receptor set was obtained from a female donor in good health and CMV-seronegative.

This clone was detected a few times. CDR3 bases: TGTGCCAGCACCCCGGGACAGGGGATGTACTACGAGCAGTACTTC. This encodes CASTPGQGMYYEQYF. The chain uses TRBV25-1 and TRBJ2-7; TRBD1 agrees at 10 bases. CDR3 size: 15 residues. CDR1 is MGHDK and CDR2 is SYGVNS in the germline V gene. V trimming: 7 bases; J trimming: 3 bases; junction bases outside the gene matches: 9.

V gene TRBV19 combines with J gene TRBJ2-7; 14 nucleotides match TRBD2. The CDR3 extends over 17 amino acids. The V and J ends lost 3 bases and 2 bases, in that order; junction bases with no gene match: 6. Per germline, CDR1 LNHDA and CDR2 SQIVND (reference sequence). The CDR3 region has the DNA TGTGCCAGTAGTATTACCGGGACTAGCGGGAGTCCCTACGAGCAGTACTTC. As protein: CASSITGTSGSPYEQYF.

This chain connects TRBV18 to TRBJ1-1; D gene ambiguous. Deletions cut 1 base from V and 0 bases from J, with 6 bases between. This CDR3 has 14 amino acids. Per germline, CDR1 KGHSH and CDR2 LQKENI. The CDR3 nucleotides read TGTGCCAGCTCACCACGCGGGGTGAACACTGAAGCTTTCTTT. Protein: CASSPRGVNTEAFF.

Details on this clone: Relative to the germline gene, one junction end is altered; a read error may explain this. The chain recombines TRBV28 with TRBJ2-7, with TRBD1 matching 7 bases. This CDR3 comprises 15 residues. CDR1 is MDHEN, CDR2 SYDVKM, per germline. CDR3 loop: CASSFQRQGLYGQYF. The CDR3 region has the DNA TGTGCCAGCAGTTTCCAGAGACAGGGTTTATACGGGCAGTACTTC.

CDR3 sequence reads: CASSPPDSPYEQYF. The DNA for the CDR3 is TGTGCCAGCAGTCCACCGGACAGTCCGTACGAGCAGTACTTC. The chain links TRBV27 to TRBJ2-7; D might be TRBD1 (6 bases). The V gene lost 5 bases and the J gene lost 4 bases, with 15 bases spanning the gap. CDR1 and CDR2 from the germline V gene are MNHEY and SMNVEV (reference sequence). The CDR3 totals 14 residues.

This clone was seen once. The chain recombines TRBV30 with TRBJ2-1; TRBD2 aligns across 7 bases. Germline V gives CDR1 GTSNPN, CDR2 SVGIG (reference sequence). CDR3 length equals 15 residues. Unmatched junction bases numbered 11, after V lost 0 bases and J lost 9 bases. CDR3 nucleotides: TGTGCCTGGAGTGTATTGGGGAGGGTCATAGGTGAGCAGTTCTTC. This codes for CAWSVLGRVIGEQFF.

The chain employs TRBV6-5 and TRBJ1-1; 7 bases map to TRBD1. Per the germline V gene, CDR1 is MNHEY and CDR2 is SVGAGI. CDR3 length equals 14 residues. V lost 10 bases and J lost 4; bases outside the gene matches: 12. The CDR3 DNA reads TGTGCCACCAGGGGGGGGCCCACTTTCACTGAAGCTTTCTTT. As protein: CATRGGPTFTEAFF.

On this clone itself: The junction departs from the called germline gene at one end, perhaps through a read error. The CDR3 coding sequence is TGTGCCAGCAGGTTGGAGTTAGGGGAGGTAGGTGAGCAGTTCTTC. This sequence encodes CASRLELGEVGEQFF. The chain uses TRBV5-4 and TRBJ2-1, with D perhaps matching TRBD2 (6 bases). Germline V gives CDR1 SGHNT, CDR2 YYREEE (reference sequence). CDR3 length: 15 residues.

The chain employs TRBV19 and TRBJ2-1, with D possibly matching TRBD2 (7 bases). The CDR3 sequence is 17 residues long. V lost 1 base and J 6 bases, leaving 19 bases between the germline ends. In germline, CDR1 is LNHDA, CDR2 SQIVND (reference sequence). This CDR3 reads CASSIAPRGGGRNEQFF. CDR3 DNA sequence: TGTGCCAGTAGTATAGCGCCCCGAGGGGGGGGCCGCAATGAGCAGTTCTTC.

This clone has just a few counts. The chain has TRBV10-3 and TRBJ1-2; TRBD1 matches 7 bases. The CDR3 contains 16 residues. The V and J ends lost 3 bases and 3 bases, in that order; junction bases with no gene match: 10. Germline loops: CDR1 ENHRY, CDR2 SYGVKD. The CDR3 nucleotides are TGTGCCATCAGTGACCAAGCCTCGACAGGGTACTATGGCTACACCTTC. Its protein product is CAISDQASTGYYGYTF.

The chain combines TRBV18 with TRBJ1-1; D is undetermined. This CDR3 comprises 14 residues. Per the germline V gene, CDR1 is KGHSH and CDR2 is LQKENI. V gave up 6 bases and J gave up 6 bases, with 17 bases separating them. This CDR3 is CASSRIDLGAEAFF. The CDR3 nucleotides read TGTGCCAGCTCCCGAATCGACCTCGGGGCTGAAGCTTTCTTT.

The chain carries TRBV9 and TRBJ2-3, with D maybe TRBD2 (6 bases). This CDR3 contains 16 residues. Germline CDR1 SGDLS, CDR2 YYNGEE. V shed 8 bases and J shed 7 bases, with 26 bases lying between them. The CDR3 DNA follows: TGTGCCAGTTCACCCAGGGACTTTAGAAGCCCTTATACGCAGTATTTT. Encoded protein: CASSPRDFRSPYTQYF.

Worth noting for this clone: A read error is likely, as this CDR3 ends without the conserved phenylalanine or tryptophan. The rearrangement joins TRBV11-1 to TRBJ1-1; D is unclear. The CDR3 has 16 amino acids. Per germline, CDR1 SGHAT and CDR2 FQDESV (reference sequence). V shed 5 bases and J shed 1 base, with 17 bases lying between them. CDR3 loop: CASSAQPGGQNTEAFL. In DNA, the CDR3 is TGTGCCAGCAGCGCCCAACCGGGAGGCCAGAACACTGAAGCTTTCCTT.

The rearrangement joins TRBV10-1 to TRBJ1-1; 9 nucleotides match TRBD1. After removal of 6 bases from V and 0 bases from J, the junction contained 5 bases not matched to a gene. The germline gives CDR1 WNHNN, CDR2 SYGVQD (reference sequence). CDR3 length: 15 residues. The CDR3 protein is CASSAGTGLNTEAFF. The CDR3 DNA sequence: TGCGCCAGCAGCGCTGGGACAGGGTTGAACACTGAAGCTTTCTTT.

The rearrangement joins TRBV27 to TRBJ1-4; D is unresolved. This CDR3 has 13 residues. Germline CDR1 and CDR2: MNHEY and SMNVEV (reference sequence). Between the trimmed V and J ends, which lost 3 bases and 7 bases, there was a span of 9 bases. CDR3 in amino acids: CASSFWTGEKLFF. Written as DNA, the CDR3 is TGTGCCAGCAGTTTTTGGACTGGTGAAAAACTGTTTTTT.

This chain uses TRBV5-6 with TRBJ2-7, with TRBD1 matching over 10 bases. The CDR3 loop spans 16 amino acids. Trimming at V came to 2 bases and at J to 3 bases, leaving 8 bases not matched to a gene. Germline V gene sequence: CDR1 SGHDT, CDR2 YYEEEE. The CDR3: CASSFLTGGLYYEQYF. CDR3 nucleotides: TGTGCCAGCAGCTTCTTGACAGGGGGCTTGTACTACGAGCAGTACTTC. Supplemented by reference TRBV5-6 and TRBJ2-7, the full variable domain reads DAGVTQSPTHLIKTRGQQVTLRCSPKSGHDTVSWYQQALGQGPQFIFQYYEEEERQRGNFPDRFSGHQFPNYSSELNVNALLLGDSALYLCASSFLTGGLYYEQYFGPGTRLTVT.

This clone has just a few counts. Other DNA sequences from this sample encode an identical CDR3 as well. This rearrangement joins TRBV7-2 to TRBJ1-5; 9 bases line up with TRBD1. V dropped 5 bases and J dropped 4; count of bases not matched to a gene: 3. The CDR3 has 14 residues. Germline V gene data show CDR1 as SGHTA and CDR2 as FQGNSA. CDR3 sequence reads: CASSQTGGNQPQHF. The CDR3 nucleotides read TGTGCCAGCAGCCAGACAGGGGGAAATCAGCCCCAGCATTTT.

V is TRBV7-9 and J is TRBJ1-4; unclear D gene. Trimming cost V 4 bases and J 8 bases, with 5 bases left between them. Germline V gene data show CDR1 as SEHNR and CDR2 as FQNEAQ (reference sequence). The CDR3 contains 11 residues. DNA of the CDR3: TGTGCCAGCAGCTGGGCGGAAAAACTGTTTTTT. As protein: CASSWAEKLFF.